The 8 T cell receptor beta chains below all came from one sample that was sequenced in a study of response to subunit inactivated influenza vaccine. One entry per CDR3 protein results from TCRdb running MiXCR on the RT-PCR reads. This sample has roughly 650,000 distinct CDR3 sequences, with around 15% found just once. Sequenced material: PBMCs from blood, taken less than 15 days before vaccination. The receptors were sampled from a man aged 50 to 60 who received an inactivated influenza vaccine.

This clonotype was observed many times. The V and J genes are TRBV7-9 and TRBJ2-5; D call uncertain. V lost 2 bases, J lost 4 bases, and 5 bases lay in between. Germline CDR1 reads SEHNR; CDR2 reads FQNEAQ (reference sequence). The CDR3 length is 12 residues. The chain's CDR3 is CASSLLGETQYF. Written as DNA, the CDR3 is TGTGCCAGCAGCTTACTTGGAGAGACCCAGTACTTC.

This clonotype was seen more than once but under ten times. CDR3 DNA sequence: TGTGCCAGCAGTGAACGTAAGGACAGGGTTCCCGGGGAGCTGTTTTTT. As protein: CASSERKDRVPGELFF. The chain carries TRBV6-1 and TRBJ2-2; 8 positions agree with TRBD1. Germline assignment: CDR1 MNHNS and CDR2 SASEGT. With V trimmed by 2 bases and J by 6 bases, 8 bases remained unmatched. The CDR3 loop spans 16 amino acids.

The sample holds many counts of this clonotype. This chain links TRBV7-8 with TRBJ2-1, with unresolved D. V was trimmed by 5 bases and J by 2 bases, leaving 10 bases between them. The CDR3 loop spans 14 amino acids. Germline CDR1 reads SGHVS; CDR2 reads FQNEAQ. The CDR3 spells CASSPKVAYNEQFF. The CDR3 nucleotides are TGTGCCAGCAGCCCAAAGGTCGCCTACAATGAGCAGTTCTTC.

A note on this clonotype: This may be a read error, as it is one base from a much larger clone. The chain links TRBV28 to TRBJ1-5, with D maybe TRBD1 (6 bases). Germline V gene sequence: CDR1 MDHEN, CDR2 SYDVKM. Trimming took off 6 bases at V and 3 bases at J, with 18 bases between the two ends. The CDR3 is 16 amino acids. In DNA, the CDR3 is TGTGCCAGCAGACTGAGGACAGTGGGTAACAATCAGCCCCAGCATTTT. It encodes CASRLRTVGNNQPQHF.

V is TRBV6-1 and J is TRBJ2-4; 10 bases map to TRBD1. CDR3 size: 14 residues. Germline lookup yields CDR1 MNHNS and CDR2 SASEGT. V shed 7 bases, J shed 6 bases, and the junction held 6 bases outside the gene matches. DNA for the CDR3: TGTGCCAGCAACCGGGACAGGGGTTCAAACATTCAGTACTTC. Protein: CASNRDRGSNIQYF.

This clonotype was seen a handful of times. V gene TRBV7-6 combines with J gene TRBJ2-7; 7 bases are shared with TRBD1. Germline trimming cut 0 bases from V and 3 bases from J; bases unmatched to any gene: 8. The CDR3 consists of 16 residues. Germline V gives CDR1 SGHVS, CDR2 FNYEAQ. This CDR3 is CASSLATKTGDYEQYF. The CDR3 DNA reads as TGTGCCAGCAGCTTAGCGACAAAAACAGGGGACTACGAGCAGTACTTC.

Many counts were recorded for this clonotype. The rearrangement joins TRBV6-2 or TRBV6-3 to TRBJ2-7; 8 bases fit TRBD2. CDR1 and CDR2 (germline): MNHEY, SVGEGT. The CDR3 loop spans 15 amino acids. With 2 bases clipped from V and 3 bases from J, the junction kept 6 bases outside the gene matches. DNA of the CDR3: TGTGCCAGCAGTTACGGTCGTCTAGCGGGCTACGAGCAGTACTTC. Translating it yields CASSYGRLAGYEQYF.

Many counts were recorded for this clonotype. The V and J genes are TRBV20-1 and TRBJ2-1; D might be TRBD1 (5 bases). The CDR3 has 14 amino acids. Per germline, CDR1 DFQATT and CDR2 SNEGSKA (reference sequence). Trimming removed 1 base at V and 7 bases at J, with 14 bases between. CDR3 amino acids: CSARAMDNLNEQFF. CDR3 coding DNA: TGCAGTGCTAGAGCGATGGACAACCTAAATGAGCAGTTCTTC.